These 3 T cell receptor beta chains originate from one sample sequenced in a study of blood T cell repertoires in COVID-19. The data were produced by immunoSEQ multiplex PCR, yet TCRdb's version contains in-frame clones alone and is incomplete. The data contain 200,000 to 250,000 clones, approximately 85% of them singletons. The sequenced material came from peripheral blood. The receptors derive from a man in his forties or fifties with COVID-19, enrolled during active disease.

This chain connects TRBV2 to TRBJ2-3; TRBD2 might be the D (5 bases). Germline CDR1 SNHLY, CDR2 FYNNEI. This CDR3 is built from 14 residues. Trimming took off 3 bases at V and 0 bases at J, with 7 bases between the two ends. The CDR3: CASSDTGSTDTQYF. For the CDR3, the DNA is TGTGCCAGCAGTGATACGGGGAGCACAGATACGCAGTATTTT.

This chain links TRBV10-3 with TRBJ2-5; possibly TRBD1 for D (6 bases). The CDR3 spans 16 residues. Germline CDR1 reads ENHRY; CDR2 reads SYGVKD. Trimming stripped 3 bases from V and 0 bases from J, with 14 bases between. The CDR3: CAISDQGPDNQETQYF. CDR3 in DNA: TGTGCCATCAGTGACCAGGGGCCCGATAACCAAGAGACCCAGTACTTC.

The sample holds a few counts of this clone. The genes are TRBV4-2 and TRBJ2-7; D is unresolved. Trimming stripped 1 base from V and 2 bases from J, with 12 bases between. The CDR3 consists of 15 residues. The V gene's germline CDR1 is LGHNA and CDR2 YNFKEQ. The CDR3 DNA follows: TGTGCCAGCAGCCAAGGAGGTGGTGCAACCTACGAGCAGTACTTC. It is translated as CASSQGGGATYEQYF.